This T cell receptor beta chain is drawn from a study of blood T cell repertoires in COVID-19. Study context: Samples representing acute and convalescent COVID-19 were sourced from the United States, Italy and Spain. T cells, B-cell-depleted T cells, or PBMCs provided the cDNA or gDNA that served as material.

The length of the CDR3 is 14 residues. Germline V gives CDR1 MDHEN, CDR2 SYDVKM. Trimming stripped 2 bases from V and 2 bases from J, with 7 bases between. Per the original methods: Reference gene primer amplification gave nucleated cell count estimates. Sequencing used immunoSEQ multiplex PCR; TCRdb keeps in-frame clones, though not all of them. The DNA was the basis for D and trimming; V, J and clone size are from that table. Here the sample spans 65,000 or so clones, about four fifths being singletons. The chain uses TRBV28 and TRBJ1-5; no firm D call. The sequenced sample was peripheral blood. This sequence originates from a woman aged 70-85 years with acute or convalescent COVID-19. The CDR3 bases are TGTGCCAGCAGTTTAGGGAGCGGCAATCAGCCCCAGCATTTT. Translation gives CASSLGSGNQPQHF.